This T cell receptor (beta chain) stems from a study of technical replicates of blood from several donors. The CDR3 has 11 residues. Germline V gene data show CDR1 as GTSNPN and CDR2 as SVGIG (reference sequence). Trimming took 5 bases from V and 5 from J, leaving 9 bases between them. Method: immunoSEQ multiplex PCR; TCRdb's copy keeps in-frame clones and lacks some. The sample carries fewer than 75,000 clones, 93% recorded once. This clone has a single count. V and J are TRBV30 and TRBJ1-1, with D perhaps TRBD1 (5 bases). The receptor's source is a human donor in good health. Sequencing input: T cells isolated from PBMCs. Here the CDR3 reads CAWGEGTEAFF. CDR3 in DNA: TGTGCCTGGGGGGAGGGGACTGAAGCTTTCTTT.